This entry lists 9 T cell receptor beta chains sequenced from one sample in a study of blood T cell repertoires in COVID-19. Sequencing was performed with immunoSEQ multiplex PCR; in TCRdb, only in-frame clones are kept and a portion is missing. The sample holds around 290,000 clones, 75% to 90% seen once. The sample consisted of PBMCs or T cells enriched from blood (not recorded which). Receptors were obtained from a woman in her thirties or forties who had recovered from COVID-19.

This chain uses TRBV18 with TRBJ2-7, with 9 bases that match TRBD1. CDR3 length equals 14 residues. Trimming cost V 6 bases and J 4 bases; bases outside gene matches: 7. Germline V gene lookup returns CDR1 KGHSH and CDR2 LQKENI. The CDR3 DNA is TGTGCCAGCTCCGACCGGGACAGGGTTTACGAGCAGTACTTC. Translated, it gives CASSDRDRVYEQYF.

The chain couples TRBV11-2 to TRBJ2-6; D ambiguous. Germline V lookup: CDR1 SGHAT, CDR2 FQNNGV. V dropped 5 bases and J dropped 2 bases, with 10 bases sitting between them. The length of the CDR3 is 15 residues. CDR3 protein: CASSPHSPGANVLTF. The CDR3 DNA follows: TGTGCCAGCAGCCCCCATTCCCCTGGGGCCAACGTCCTGACTTTC.

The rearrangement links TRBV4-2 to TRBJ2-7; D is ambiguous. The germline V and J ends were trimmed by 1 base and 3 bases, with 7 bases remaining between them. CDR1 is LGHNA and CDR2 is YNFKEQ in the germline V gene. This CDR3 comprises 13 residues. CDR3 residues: CASSQGLDYEQYF. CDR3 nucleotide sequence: TGTGCCAGCAGCCAAGGACTGGACTACGAGCAGTACTTC.

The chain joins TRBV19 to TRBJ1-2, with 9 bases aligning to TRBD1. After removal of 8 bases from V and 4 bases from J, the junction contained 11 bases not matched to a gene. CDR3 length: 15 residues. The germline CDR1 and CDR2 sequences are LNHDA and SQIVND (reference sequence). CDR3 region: CASRDRDLSPYGYTF. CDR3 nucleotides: TGTGCCAGTCGGGACAGGGATTTGTCACCCTATGGCTACACCTTC.

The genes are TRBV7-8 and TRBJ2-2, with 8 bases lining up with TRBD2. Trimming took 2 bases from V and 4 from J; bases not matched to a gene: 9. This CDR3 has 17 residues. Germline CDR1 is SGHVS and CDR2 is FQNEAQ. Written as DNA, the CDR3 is TGTGCCAGCAGCTTATTTCAGGCGGGAGGAGGCACCGGGGAGCTGTTTTTT. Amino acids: CASSLFQAGGGTGELFF.

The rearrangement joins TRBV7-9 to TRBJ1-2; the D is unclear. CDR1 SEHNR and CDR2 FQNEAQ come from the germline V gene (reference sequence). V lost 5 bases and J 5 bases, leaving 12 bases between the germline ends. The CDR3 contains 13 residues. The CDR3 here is CASSPTGPYGYTF. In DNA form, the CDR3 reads TGTGCCAGCAGCCCGACGGGTCCTTATGGCTACACCTTC.

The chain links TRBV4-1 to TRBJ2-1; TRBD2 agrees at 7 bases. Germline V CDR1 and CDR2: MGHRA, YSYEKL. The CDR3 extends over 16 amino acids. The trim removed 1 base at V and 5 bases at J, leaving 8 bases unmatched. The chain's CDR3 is CASSQGSGRGDNEQFF. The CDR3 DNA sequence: TGCGCCAGCAGCCAAGGTTCCGGACGGGGGGACAATGAGCAGTTCTTC.

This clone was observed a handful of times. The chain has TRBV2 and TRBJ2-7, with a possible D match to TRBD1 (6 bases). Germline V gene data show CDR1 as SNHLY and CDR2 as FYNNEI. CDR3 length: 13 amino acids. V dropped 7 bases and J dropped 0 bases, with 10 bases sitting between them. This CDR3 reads CASTTGSSYEQYF. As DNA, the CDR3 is TGTGCCAGCACCACAGGGAGCTCCTACGAGCAGTACTTC.

CDR3 protein: CASSLGLADGTDTQYF. The CDR3 DNA sequence: TGCGCCAGCAGCCTGGGACTAGCGGACGGCACAGATACGCAGTATTTT. The gene calls are TRBV5-1 and TRBJ2-3; 11 nucleotides line up with TRBD2. CDR1 SGHRS and CDR2 YFSETQ come from the germline V gene. The J segment lost 1 base and the V segment lost 4 bases, leaving 5 bases of the junction unmatched. The CDR3 covers 16 residues.